Sequencing of this T cell receptor (beta chain) was carried out in a study of OX40 agonist ivuxolimab in advanced cancers. Study-wide context: Among those enrolled, mean age was roughly 55 years (range roughly 20 to 80) and less than 90% were male.

This CDR3 has 13 residues. Trimming stripped 7 bases from V and 4 bases from J, with 11 bases between. Per the germline V gene, CDR1 is MNHNY and CDR2 is SVGAGI (reference sequence). Study conclusions and caveats: Both blood CD4+ and CD8+ T cells showed clonal growth by week 6 at 0.1 to 3.0 mg/kg.

A note on this clone: Its antigen is undetermined.

Clones were sequenced by immunoSEQ multiplex PCR, and TCRdb holds only the in-frame ones, with some missing. Found here are some 60,000 clones, about 90% of them singletons; the top ten hold 11% to 15%. The cohort excluded patients with autoimmune disease history or systemic immunosuppression. Sequencing was performed on CD4+ or CD8+ T cells sorted from blood, taken in a trial of the OX40 agonist ivuxolimab. J is TRBJ2-4 and V is TRBV6-6; the D gene is possibly TRBD1 (5 bases). The sequence came from an adult with an advanced solid tumor such as melanoma, head and neck, liver or kidney cancer. The CDR3 here is CASNQGGKNIQYF. Written as DNA, the CDR3 is TGTGCCAGCAATCAGGGTGGAAAAAACATTCAGTACTTC.